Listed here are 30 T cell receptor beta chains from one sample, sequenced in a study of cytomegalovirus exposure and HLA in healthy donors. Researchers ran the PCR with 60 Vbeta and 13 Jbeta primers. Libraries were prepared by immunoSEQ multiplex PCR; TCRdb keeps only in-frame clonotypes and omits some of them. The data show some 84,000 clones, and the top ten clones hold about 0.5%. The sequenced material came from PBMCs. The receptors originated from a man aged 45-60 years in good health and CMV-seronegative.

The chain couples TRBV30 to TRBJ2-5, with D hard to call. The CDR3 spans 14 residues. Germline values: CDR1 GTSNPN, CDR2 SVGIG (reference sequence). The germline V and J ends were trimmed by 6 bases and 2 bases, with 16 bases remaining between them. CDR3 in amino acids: CACIVSQTQETQYF. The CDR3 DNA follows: TGTGCCTGCATAGTCTCACAGACACAAGAGACCCAGTACTTC.

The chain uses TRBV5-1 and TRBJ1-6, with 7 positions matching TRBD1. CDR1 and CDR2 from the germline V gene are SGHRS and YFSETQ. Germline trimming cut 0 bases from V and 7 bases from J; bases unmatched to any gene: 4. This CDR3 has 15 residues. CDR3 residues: CASSLGTGANSPLHF. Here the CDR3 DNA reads TGCGCCAGCAGCTTGGGTACAGGGGCCAATTCACCCCTCCACTTT. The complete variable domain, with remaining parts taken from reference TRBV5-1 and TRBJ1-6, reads KAGVTQTPRYLIKTRGQQVTLSCSPISGHRSVSWYQQTPGQGLQFLFEYFSETQRNKGNFPGRFSGRQFSNSRSEMNVSTLELGDSALYLCASSLGTGANSPLHFGNGTRLTVT.

As DNA, the CDR3 is TGTGCCAGCAGTCTCGACAGGGTCGGAAACACCATATATTTT. Its protein product is CASSLDRVGNTIYF. The chain carries TRBV28 and TRBJ1-3; 7 positions match TRBD1. This CDR3 is 14 amino acids long. After removal of 5 bases from V and 4 bases from J, the junction contained 5 bases not matched to a gene. Germline V lookup: CDR1 MDHEN, CDR2 SYDVKM.

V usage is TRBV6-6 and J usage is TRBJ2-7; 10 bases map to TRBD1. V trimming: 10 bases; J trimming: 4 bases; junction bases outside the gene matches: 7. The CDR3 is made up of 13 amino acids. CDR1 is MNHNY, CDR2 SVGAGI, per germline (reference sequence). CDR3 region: CATRTGGIYEQYF. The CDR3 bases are TGTGCCACAAGGACAGGGGGGATTTACGAGCAGTACTTC.

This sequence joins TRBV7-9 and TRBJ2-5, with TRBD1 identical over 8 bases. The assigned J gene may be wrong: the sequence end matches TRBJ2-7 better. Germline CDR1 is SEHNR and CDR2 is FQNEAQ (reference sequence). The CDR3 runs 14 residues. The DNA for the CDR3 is TGTGCCAGCAGCTCCGGGACAGGTTTCCTCGAGCAGTACTTC. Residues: CASSSGTGFLEQYF.

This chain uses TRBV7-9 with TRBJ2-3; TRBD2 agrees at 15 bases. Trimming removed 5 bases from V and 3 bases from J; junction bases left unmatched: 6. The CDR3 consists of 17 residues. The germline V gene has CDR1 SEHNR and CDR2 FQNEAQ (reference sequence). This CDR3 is CASSGRTSGGETDTQYF. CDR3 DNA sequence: TGTGCCAGCAGCGGACGGACTAGCGGGGGGGAAACAGATACGCAGTATTTT.

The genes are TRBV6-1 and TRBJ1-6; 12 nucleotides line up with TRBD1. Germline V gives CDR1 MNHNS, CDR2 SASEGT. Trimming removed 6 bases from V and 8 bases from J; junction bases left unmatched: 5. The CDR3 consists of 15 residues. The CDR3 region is CASSKGQGADSPLHF. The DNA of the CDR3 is TGTGCCAGCAGCAAGGGACAGGGGGCGGATTCACCCCTCCACTTT.

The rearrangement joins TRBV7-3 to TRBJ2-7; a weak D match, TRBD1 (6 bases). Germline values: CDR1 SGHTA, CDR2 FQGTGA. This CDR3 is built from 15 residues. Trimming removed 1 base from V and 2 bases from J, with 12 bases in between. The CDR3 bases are TGTGCCAGCAGCTTAAGGGCAGGGGTGGCCTACGAGCAGTACTTC. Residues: CASSLRAGVAYEQYF.

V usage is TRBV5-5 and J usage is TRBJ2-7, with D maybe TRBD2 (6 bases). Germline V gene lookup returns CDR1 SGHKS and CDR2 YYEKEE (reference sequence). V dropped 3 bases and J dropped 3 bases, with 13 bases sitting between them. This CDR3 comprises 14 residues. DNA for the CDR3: TGTGCCAGCAGCTCAGGCTGGGGGGTCTACGAGCAGTACTTC. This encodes CASSSGWGVYEQYF.

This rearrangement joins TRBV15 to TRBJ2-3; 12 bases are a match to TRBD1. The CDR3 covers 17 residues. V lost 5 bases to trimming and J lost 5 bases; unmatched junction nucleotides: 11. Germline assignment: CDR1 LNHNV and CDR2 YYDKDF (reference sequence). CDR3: CATSGPGTGGFGDTQYF. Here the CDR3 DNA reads TGTGCCACCAGCGGCCCCGGGACAGGGGGCTTCGGAGATACGCAGTATTTT.

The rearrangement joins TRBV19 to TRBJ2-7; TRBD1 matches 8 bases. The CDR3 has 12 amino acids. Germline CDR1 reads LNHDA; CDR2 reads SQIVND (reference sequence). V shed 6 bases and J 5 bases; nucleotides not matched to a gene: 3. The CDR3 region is CASRDRDHEQYF. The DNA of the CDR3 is TGTGCCAGTAGGGACAGGGACCACGAGCAGTACTTC.

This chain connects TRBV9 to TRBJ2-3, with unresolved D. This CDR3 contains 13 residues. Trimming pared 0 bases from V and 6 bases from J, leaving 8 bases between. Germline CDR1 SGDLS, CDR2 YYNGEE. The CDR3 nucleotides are TGTGCCAGCAGCGTAGGGCCCGCCGATACGCAGTATTTT. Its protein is CASSVGPADTQYF.

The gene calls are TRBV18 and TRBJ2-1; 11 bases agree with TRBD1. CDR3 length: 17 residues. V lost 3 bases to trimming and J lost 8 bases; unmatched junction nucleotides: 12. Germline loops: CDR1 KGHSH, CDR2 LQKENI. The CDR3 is CASSPESGTGGIYEQFF. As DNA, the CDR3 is TGTGCCAGCTCACCCGAATCCGGGACAGGGGGTATCTATGAGCAGTTCTTC. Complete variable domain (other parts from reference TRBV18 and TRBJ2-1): NAGVMQNPRHLVRRRGQEARLRCSPMKGHSHVYWYRQLPEEGLKFMVYLQKENIIDESGMPKERFSAEFPKEGPSILRIQQVVRGDSAAYFCASSPESGTGGIYEQFFGPGTRLTVL.

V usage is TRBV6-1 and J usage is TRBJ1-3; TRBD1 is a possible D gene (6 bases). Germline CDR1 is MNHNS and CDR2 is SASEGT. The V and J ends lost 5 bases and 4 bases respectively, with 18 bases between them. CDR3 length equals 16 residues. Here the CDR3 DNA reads TGTGCCAGCAGTAAAGGCAGGGGCTCGGGGGGAAACACCATATATTTT. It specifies CASSKGRGSGGNTIYF.

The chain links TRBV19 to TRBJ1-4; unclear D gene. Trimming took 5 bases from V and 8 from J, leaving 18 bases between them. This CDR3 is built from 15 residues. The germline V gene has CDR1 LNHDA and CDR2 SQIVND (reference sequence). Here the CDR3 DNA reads TGTGCCAGTAGTTTCGGTTACAAAGCGGGGGAAAAACTGTTTTTT. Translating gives CASSFGYKAGEKLFF.

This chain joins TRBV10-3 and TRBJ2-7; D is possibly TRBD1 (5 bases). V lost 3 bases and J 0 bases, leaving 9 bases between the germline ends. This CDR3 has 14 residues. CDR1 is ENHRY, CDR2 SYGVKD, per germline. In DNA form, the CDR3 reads TGTGCCATCAGTGATCAGGGCCCCTCCTACGAGCAGTACTTC. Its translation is CAISDQGPSYEQYF.

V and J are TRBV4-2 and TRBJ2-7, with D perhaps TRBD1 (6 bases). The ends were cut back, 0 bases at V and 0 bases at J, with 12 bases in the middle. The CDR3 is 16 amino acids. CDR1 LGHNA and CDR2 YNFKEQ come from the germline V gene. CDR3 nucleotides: TGTGCCAGCAGCCAAGATACCGGGACACCCTCCTACGAGCAGTACTTC. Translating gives CASSQDTGTPSYEQYF.

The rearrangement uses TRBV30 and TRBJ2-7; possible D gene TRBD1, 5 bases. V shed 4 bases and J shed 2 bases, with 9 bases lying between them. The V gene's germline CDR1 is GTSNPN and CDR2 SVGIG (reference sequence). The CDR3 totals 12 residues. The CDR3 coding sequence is TGTGCCTGGACCCAGGGAACCTACGAGCAGTACTTC. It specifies CAWTQGTYEQYF.

The CDR3 here is CASSVRGGTEAFF. As DNA, the CDR3 is TGTGCCAGCAGCGTTCGGGGGGGAACTGAAGCTTTCTTT. The chain couples TRBV9 to TRBJ1-1, with a possible D match to TRBD1 (5 bases). Germline CDR1 SGDLS, CDR2 YYNGEE. The CDR3 extends over 13 amino acids. The V end was cut by 2 bases, the J end by 5 bases, with 10 bases between. The full variable domain, with the rest looked up from reference TRBV9 and TRBJ1-1, is DSGVTQTPKHLITATGQRVTLRCSPRSGDLSVYWYQQSLDQGLQFLIQYYNGEERAKGNILERFSAQQFPDLHSELNLSSLELGDSALYFCASSVRGGTEAFFGQGTRLTVV.

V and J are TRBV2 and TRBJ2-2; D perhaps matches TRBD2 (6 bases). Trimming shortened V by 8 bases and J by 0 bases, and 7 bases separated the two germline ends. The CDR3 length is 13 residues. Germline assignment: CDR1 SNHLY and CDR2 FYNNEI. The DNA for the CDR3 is TGTGCCAGCGGGAGGTCGAACACCGGGGAGCTGTTTTTT. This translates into CASGRSNTGELFF.

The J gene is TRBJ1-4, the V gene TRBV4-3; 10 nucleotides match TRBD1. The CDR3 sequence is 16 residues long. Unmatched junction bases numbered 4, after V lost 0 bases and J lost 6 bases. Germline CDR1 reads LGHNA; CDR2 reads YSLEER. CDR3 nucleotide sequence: TGCGCCAGCAGCCAAGAGCCGGGACAGGGGTATGAAAAACTGTTTTTT. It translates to CASSQEPGQGYEKLFF.

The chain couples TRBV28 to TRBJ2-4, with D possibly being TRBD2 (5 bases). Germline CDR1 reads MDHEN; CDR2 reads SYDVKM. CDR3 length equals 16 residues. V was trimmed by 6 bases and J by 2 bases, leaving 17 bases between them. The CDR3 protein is CASSPGLTGTKNIQYF. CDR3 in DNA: TGTGCCAGCAGCCCGGGCCTCACGGGGACCAAAAACATTCAGTACTTC.

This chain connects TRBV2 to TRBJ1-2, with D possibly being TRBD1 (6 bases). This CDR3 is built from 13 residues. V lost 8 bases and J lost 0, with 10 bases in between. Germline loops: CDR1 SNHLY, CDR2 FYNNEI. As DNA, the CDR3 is TGTGCCAGCCGTGGACAGCCTAACTATGGCTACACCTTC. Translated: CASRGQPNYGYTF.

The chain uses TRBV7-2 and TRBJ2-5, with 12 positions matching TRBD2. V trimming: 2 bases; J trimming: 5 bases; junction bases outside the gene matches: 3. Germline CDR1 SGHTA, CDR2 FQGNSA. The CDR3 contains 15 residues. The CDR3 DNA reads TGTGCCAGCAGCTTACGGACTAGCGGGATGGAGACCCAGTACTTC. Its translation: CASSLRTSGMETQYF.

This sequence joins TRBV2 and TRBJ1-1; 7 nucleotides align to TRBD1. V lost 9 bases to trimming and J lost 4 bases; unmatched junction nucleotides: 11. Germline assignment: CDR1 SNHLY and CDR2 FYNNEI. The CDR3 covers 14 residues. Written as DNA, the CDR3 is TGTGCCAGTTCCTCGGACAGGTTCGGCACTGAAGCTTTCTTT. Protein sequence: CASSSDRFGTEAFF. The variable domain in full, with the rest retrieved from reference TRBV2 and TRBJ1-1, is EPEVTQTPSHQVTQMGQEVILRCVPISNHLYFYWYRQILGQKVEFLVSFYNNEISEKSEIFDDQFSVERPDGSNFTLKIRSTKLEDSAMYFCASSSDRFGTEAFFGQGTRLTVV.

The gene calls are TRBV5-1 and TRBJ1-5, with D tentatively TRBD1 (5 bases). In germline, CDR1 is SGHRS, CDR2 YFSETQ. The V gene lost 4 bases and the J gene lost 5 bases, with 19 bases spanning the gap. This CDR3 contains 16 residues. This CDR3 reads CASSPAGGYGDQPQHF. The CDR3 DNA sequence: TGCGCCAGCAGCCCTGCCGGGGGGTATGGGGATCAGCCCCAGCATTTT. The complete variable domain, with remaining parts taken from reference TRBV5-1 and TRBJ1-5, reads KAGVTQTPRYLIKTRGQQVTLSCSPISGHRSVSWYQQTPGQGLQFLFEYFSETQRNKGNFPGRFSGRQFSNSRSEMNVSTLELGDSALYLCASSPAGGYGDQPQHFGDGTRLSIL.

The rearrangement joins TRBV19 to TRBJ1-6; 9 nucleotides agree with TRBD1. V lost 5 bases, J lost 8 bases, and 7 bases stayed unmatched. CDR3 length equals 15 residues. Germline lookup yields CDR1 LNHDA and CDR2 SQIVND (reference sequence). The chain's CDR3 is CASSLWTGVYSPLHF. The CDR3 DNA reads TGTGCCAGTAGTCTGTGGACAGGGGTATATTCACCCCTCCACTTT. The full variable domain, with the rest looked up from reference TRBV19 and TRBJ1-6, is DGGITQSPKYLFRKEGQNVTLSCEQNLNHDAMYWYRQDPGQGLRLIYYSQIVNDFQKGDIAEGYSVSREKKESFPLTVTSAQKNPTAFYLCASSLWTGVYSPLHFGNGTRLTVT.

The CDR3 sequence is CSVGLAGRGNEQYF. The CDR3 DNA follows: TGCAGCGTGGGGCTAGCGGGGAGGGGGAACGAGCAGTACTTC. The J gene is TRBJ2-7, the V gene TRBV29-1, with 9 bases lining up with TRBD2. V lost 6 bases and J lost 5; bases outside the gene matches: 11. This CDR3 contains 14 residues. Germline V CDR1 and CDR2: SQVTM, ANQGSEA.

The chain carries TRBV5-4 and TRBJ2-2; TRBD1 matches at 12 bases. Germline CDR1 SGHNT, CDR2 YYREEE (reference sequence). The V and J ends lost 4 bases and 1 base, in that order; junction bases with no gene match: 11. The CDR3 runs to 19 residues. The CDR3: CASSRDSGTGGMNTGELFF. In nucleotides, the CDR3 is TGTGCCAGCAGCAGGGATTCCGGGACAGGGGGCATGAACACCGGGGAGCTGTTTTTT.

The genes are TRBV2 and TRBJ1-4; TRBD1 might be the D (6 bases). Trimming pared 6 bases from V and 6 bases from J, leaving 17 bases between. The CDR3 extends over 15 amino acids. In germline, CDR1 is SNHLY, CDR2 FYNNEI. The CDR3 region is CASSYDRQNYEKLFF. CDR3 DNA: TGTGCCAGCAGCTACGACAGGCAAAATTATGAAAAACTGTTTTTT.